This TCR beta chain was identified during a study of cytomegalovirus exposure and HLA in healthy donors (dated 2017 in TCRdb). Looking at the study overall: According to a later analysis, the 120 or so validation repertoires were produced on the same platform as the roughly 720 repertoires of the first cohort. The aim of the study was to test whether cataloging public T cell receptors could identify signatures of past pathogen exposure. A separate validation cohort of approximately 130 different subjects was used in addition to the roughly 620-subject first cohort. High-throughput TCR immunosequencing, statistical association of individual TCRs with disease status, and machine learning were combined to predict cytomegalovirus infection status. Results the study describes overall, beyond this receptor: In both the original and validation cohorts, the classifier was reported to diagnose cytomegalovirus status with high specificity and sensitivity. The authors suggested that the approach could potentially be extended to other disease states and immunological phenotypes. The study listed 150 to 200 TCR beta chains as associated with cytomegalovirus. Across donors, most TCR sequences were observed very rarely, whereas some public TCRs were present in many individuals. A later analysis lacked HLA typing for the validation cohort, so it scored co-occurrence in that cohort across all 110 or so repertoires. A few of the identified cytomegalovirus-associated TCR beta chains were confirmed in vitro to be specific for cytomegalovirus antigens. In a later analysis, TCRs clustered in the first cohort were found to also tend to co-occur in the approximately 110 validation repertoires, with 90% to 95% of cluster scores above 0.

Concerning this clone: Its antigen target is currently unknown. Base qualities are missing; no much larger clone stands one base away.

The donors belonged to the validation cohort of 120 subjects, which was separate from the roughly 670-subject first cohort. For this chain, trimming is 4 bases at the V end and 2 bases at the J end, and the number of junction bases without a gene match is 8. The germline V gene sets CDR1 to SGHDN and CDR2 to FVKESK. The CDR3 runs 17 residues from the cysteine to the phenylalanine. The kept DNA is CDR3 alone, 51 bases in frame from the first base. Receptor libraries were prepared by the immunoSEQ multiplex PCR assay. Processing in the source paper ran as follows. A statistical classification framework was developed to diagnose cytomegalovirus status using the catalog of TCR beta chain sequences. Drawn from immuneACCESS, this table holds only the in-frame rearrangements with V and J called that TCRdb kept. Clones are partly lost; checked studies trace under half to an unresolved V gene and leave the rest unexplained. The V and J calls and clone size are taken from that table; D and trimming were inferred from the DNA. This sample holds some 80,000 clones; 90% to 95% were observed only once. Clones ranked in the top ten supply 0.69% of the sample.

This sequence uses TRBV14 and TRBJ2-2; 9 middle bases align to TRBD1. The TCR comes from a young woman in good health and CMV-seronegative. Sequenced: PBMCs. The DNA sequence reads TGTGCCAGCAGCCCCCGTCCGGGACAGGGAAACACCGGGGAGCTGTTTTTT. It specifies CASSPRPGQGNTGELFF.